Shown below are 27 T cell receptor beta chains from a single sample sequenced in a study of T cell responses to AZD1222 COVID-19 vaccine. Here immunoSEQ multiplex PCR was the method, and the copy in TCRdb shows in-frame clones only, minus some. The repertoire holds approximately 50,000 clones, 80% to 90% seen once, with 14% to 15% in the top ten. The sequences come from peripheral blood, collected on day 0 of AZD1222 vaccination. All receptors derive from an adult in good health.

The V call is TRBV4-1, the J call TRBJ2-1, with 13 bases aligning to TRBD2. Unmatched junction bases numbered 2, after V lost 3 bases and J lost 6 bases. CDR1 and CDR2 from the germline V gene are MGHRA and YSYEKL. CDR3 length equals 15 residues. DNA for the CDR3: TGCGCCAGCAGCCAGGGACTAGCGGGGATCAATGAGCAGTTCTTC. This codes for CASSQGLAGINEQFF.

J is TRBJ1-5 and V is TRBV6-2 or TRBV6-3; D gene ambiguous. With 3 bases removed from V and 6 bases from J, the gap between germline ends came to 9 bases. This CDR3 region has 13 residues. CDR1 and CDR2 (germline): MNHEY, SVGEGT. In nucleotides, the CDR3 is TGTGCCAGCAGTTATAGTGGGATTCAGCCCCAGCATTTT. Encoded protein: CASSYSGIQPQHF.

The CDR3 coding sequence is TGTGCCAGCAGTTTTCACTCCCAAGAGACCCAGTACTTC. Encoded protein: CASSFHSQETQYF. The chain recombines TRBV12-3 or TRBV12-4 with TRBJ2-5; unclear D gene. V was cut by 3 bases and J by 1 base, with 6 bases left in between. CDR3 size: 13 residues.

The chain combines TRBV24-1 with TRBJ2-3; 9 positions agree with TRBD1. With V trimmed by 5 bases and J by 1 base, 3 bases remained unmatched. The CDR3 length is 15 residues. Per germline, CDR1 KGHDR and CDR2 SFDVKD. CDR3 in DNA: TGTGCCACCAGTGGACGGACAGGGGGCACAGATACGCAGTATTTT. Its protein product is CATSGRTGGTDTQYF.

This chain links TRBV18 with TRBJ1-4; D uncertain. Germline loops: CDR1 KGHSH, CDR2 LQKENI. This CDR3 comprises 13 residues. Trimming cost V 3 bases and J 8 bases, with 10 bases left between them. CDR3 amino acids: CASSPKLGEKLFF. In DNA, the CDR3 is TGTGCCAGCTCACCCAAACTGGGAGAAAAACTGTTTTTT. Looking up the rest from reference TRBV18 and TRBJ1-4 gives the full variable domain: NAGVMQNPRHLVRRRGQEARLRCSPMKGHSHVYWYRQLPEEGLKFMVYLQKENIIDESGMPKERFSAEFPKEGPSILRIQQVVRGDSAAYFCASSPKLGEKLFFGSGTQLSVL.

The chain has TRBV9 and TRBJ2-2; D perhaps matches TRBD2 (5 bases). CDR3 length equals 16 residues. Germline V CDR1 and CDR2: SGDLS, YYNGEE. V lost 4 bases, J lost 2 bases, and 15 bases lay in between. The CDR3 sequence is CASSTMGGPNTGELFF. CDR3 in DNA: TGTGCCAGCAGCACGATGGGCGGGCCAAACACCGGGGAGCTGTTTTTT.

This chain joins TRBV6-5 and TRBJ1-1; possibly TRBD1 for D (5 bases). Germline CDR1 is MNHEY and CDR2 is SVGAGI. The V and J ends lost 6 bases and 0 bases respectively, with 14 bases between them. The CDR3 has 15 residues. CDR3 in DNA: TGTGCCAGCAGGGGGGACGGGACGTTGAACACTGAAGCTTTCTTT. This sequence encodes CASRGDGTLNTEAFF.

This clone showed up just a few times. The chain links TRBV3-1 (or the pseudogene TRBV3-2) to TRBJ1-5; tentative D call: TRBD1 (6 bases). The CDR3 is 13 residues long. From germline, CDR1 is LGHDT and CDR2 YNNKEL (reference sequence). V gave up 1 base and J gave up 6 bases, with 7 bases separating them. The CDR3 DNA reads TGTGCCAGCAGCCAAGGGACAGTTCAGCCCCAGCATTTT. This gives the protein CASSQGTVQPQHF.

This clone was seen more than once but under ten times. The chain recombines TRBV25-1 with TRBJ2-7; unclear D gene. The V gene's germline CDR1 is MGHDK and CDR2 SYGVNS. V was cut by 4 bases and J by 2 bases, with 15 bases left in between. The CDR3 has 15 amino acids. The CDR3 is CASSVGSTGTYEQYF. The CDR3 DNA reads TGTGCCAGCAGTGTCGGCTCTACCGGTACCTACGAGCAGTACTTC.

In its sample, this clone was seen once. This chain uses TRBV18 with TRBJ1-2; no clear D gene. The V end lost 3 bases, the J end lost 6 bases, and 11 bases lay between the germline ends. The germline CDR1 and CDR2 sequences are KGHSH and LQKENI. This CDR3 region has 13 residues. The DNA of the CDR3 is TGTGCCAGCTCACCGGTTAGGGAAGATGGCTACACCTTC. It translates to CASSPVREDGYTF.

The genes are TRBV10-1 and TRBJ2-3; the match to TRBD2 covers 8 bases. CDR3 size: 15 residues. V shed 0 bases, J shed 8 bases, and the junction held 7 bases outside the gene matches. From germline, CDR1 is WNHNN and CDR2 SYGVQD (reference sequence). The CDR3 region has the DNA TGCGCCAGCAGTGAGTCGAGAAGCGGGAGCGCTACGCAGTATTTT. Protein sequence: CASSESRSGSATQYF.

The chain couples TRBV7-9 to TRBJ1-2; weak D call: TRBD1 (5 bases). Germline CDR1 and CDR2: SEHNR and FQNEAQ (reference sequence). CDR3 length: 15 residues. V lost 4 bases to trimming and J lost 8 bases, with 20 bases between them. CDR3 residues: CASSSDFRADRGYTF. CDR3 nucleotides: TGTGCCAGCAGCTCCGACTTCAGGGCCGATCGCGGCTACACCTTC.

J is TRBJ1-4 and V is TRBV29-1; 7 bases line up with TRBD1. Trimming removed 4 bases from V and 7 bases from J; junction bases left unmatched: 0. Germline V gene data show CDR1 as SQVTM and CDR2 as ANQGSEA. The CDR3 has 11 residues. The DNA for the CDR3 is TGCAGCGTTGGACAGGGTGAAAAACTGTTTTTT. Translating gives CSVGQGEKLFF. Complete variable domain (other parts from reference TRBV29-1 and TRBJ1-4): SAVISQKPSRDICQRGTSLTIQCQVDSQVTMMFWYRQQPGQSLTLIATANQGSEATYESGFVIDKFPISRPNLTFSTLTVSNMSPEDSSIYLCSVGQGEKLFFGSGTQLSVL.

The rearrangement links TRBV25-1 to TRBJ1-6; D is perhaps TRBD1 (6 bases). The CDR3 is 15 amino acids. The V and J ends lost 4 bases and 5 bases respectively, with 12 bases between them. Germline V gene lookup returns CDR1 MGHDK and CDR2 SYGVNS. CDR3 amino acids: CASSGTRGDNSPLHF. DNA for the CDR3: TGTGCCAGCAGTGGGACTAGGGGGGATAATTCACCCCTCCACTTT.

CDR3 bases: TGTGCCAGCAGCTCCTGGACAGGGAACACCGGGGAGCTGTTTTTT. Translation: CASSSWTGNTGELFF. The V and J genes are TRBV5-8 and TRBJ2-2; TRBD1 agrees at 7 bases. Germline V lookup: CDR1 SGHTS, CDR2 YDEGEE. There are 15 residues in the CDR3. The V and J ends lost 3 bases and 1 base, in that order; junction bases with no gene match: 3. The full variable domain, its missing parts supplied by reference TRBV5-8 and TRBJ2-2, is EAGVTQSPTHLIKTRGQQATLRCSPISGHTSVYWYQQALGLGLQFLLWYDEGEERNRGNFPPRFSGRQFPNYSSELNVNALELEDSALYLCASSSWTGNTGELFFGEGSRLTVL.

The genes are TRBV7-9 and TRBJ2-4; TRBD2 matches 14 bases. Germline trimming cut 1 base from V and 7 bases from J; bases unmatched to any gene: 9. The length of the CDR3 is 18 residues. Germline V lookup: CDR1 SEHNR, CDR2 FQNEAQ (reference sequence). CDR3 DNA: TGTGCCAGCAGCTTAGTAGGGACTAGCGGGAGAACACGTAACATTCAGTACTTC. Protein sequence: CASSLVGTSGRTRNIQYF.

The chain combines TRBV30 with TRBJ1-5; D is perhaps TRBD1 (6 bases). The CDR3 loop spans 17 amino acids. Germline CDR1 and CDR2: GTSNPN and SVGIG (reference sequence). Trimming took 1 base from V and 1 from J, leaving 17 bases between them. The CDR3 nucleotides read TGTGCCTGGAGTGCAAAAGAGGGGGGAATGAGCAATCAGCCCCAGCATTTT. This codes for CAWSAKEGGMSNQPQHF.

The table lists this clone with a few counts. The chain has TRBV24-1 and TRBJ2-7, with unresolved D. Germline V gives CDR1 KGHDR, CDR2 SFDVKD. V was trimmed by 9 bases and J by 1 base, leaving 15 bases between them. This CDR3 contains 14 residues. The CDR3 loop reads CATGASADSYEQYF. In nucleotides, the CDR3 is TGTGCCACCGGAGCCAGTGCTGATTCCTACGAGCAGTACTTC.

This clone appeared a few times. The CDR3 nucleotides read TGTGCCAGCAGCCCCCACTGGAACAGGGTTAAATCAGCCCAGCATTTT. Translated, it gives CASSPHWNRVKSAQHF. This chain connects TRBV21-1 to TRBJ1-5; the D segment call TRBD1 is taken from the table without a DNA check. TRBV21-1 is designated a pseudogene. The CDR3 covers 16 residues.

V is TRBV6-1 and J is TRBJ1-5, with D unclear. The CDR3 totals 13 residues. Trimming removed 1 base from V and 5 bases from J, with 6 bases in between. Germline V gives CDR1 MNHNS, CDR2 SASEGT. The CDR3 region is CASSEGLDQPQHF. CDR3 DNA sequence: TGTGCCAGCAGTGAAGGGTTAGATCAGCCCCAGCATTTT.

The J gene is TRBJ2-7, the V gene TRBV7-3, with D perhaps matching TRBD1 or TRBD2 (5 bases each). V dropped 2 bases and J dropped 4 bases, with 9 bases sitting between them. CDR1 is SGHTA and CDR2 is FQGTGA in the germline V gene. The CDR3 length is 13 residues. Here the CDR3 DNA reads TGTGCCAGCAGCTTACGATGGGGGTACGAGCAGTACTTC. This encodes CASSLRWGYEQYF.

The chain links TRBV7-9 to TRBJ1-3; 8 bases match TRBD1. Per germline, CDR1 SEHNR and CDR2 FQNEAQ (reference sequence). The CDR3 contains 16 residues. J lost 0 bases, V lost 5 bases, and 6 bases had no gene match. The DNA of the CDR3 is TGTGCCAGCAGCCGAGGGGGGACAGGCTCTGGAAACACCATATATTTT. The encoded protein is CASSRGGTGSGNTIYF.

The V call is TRBV7-9, the J call TRBJ2-1; TRBD2 matches at 12 bases. V shed 8 bases and J 16 bases; nucleotides not matched to a gene: 12. CDR1 is SEHNR, CDR2 FQNEAQ, per germline (reference sequence). The CDR3 contains 13 residues. The CDR3 spells CASGLAGGPFSFF. The DNA of the CDR3 is TGTGCCAGCGGGCTAGCGGGAGGGCCATTTTCCTTCTTC.

The J gene is TRBJ1-4, the V gene TRBV7-6; 7 bases are shared with TRBD1. V gave up 1 base and J gave up 7 bases; unmatched junction bases: 3. Per germline, CDR1 SGHVS and CDR2 FNYEAQ. The CDR3 consists of 14 residues. The CDR3 bases are TGTGCCAGCAGCTTAGACCAGGGGGGTGAAAAACTGTTTTTT. Translating it yields CASSLDQGGEKLFF.

The rearrangement uses TRBV6-5 and TRBJ2-3; D is unclear. The CDR3 length is 13 residues. From germline, CDR1 is MNHEY and CDR2 SVGAGI. Deletions cut 8 bases from V and 0 bases from J, with 9 bases between. The DNA of the CDR3 is TGTGCCAGCGGGGAACAGAGCACAGATACGCAGTATTTT. Protein sequence: CASGEQSTDTQYF.

This sequence joins TRBV5-8 and TRBJ1-2; the D gene is possibly TRBD1 (6 bases). Trimming shortened V by 5 bases and J by 0 bases, and 11 bases separated the two germline ends. This CDR3 is 14 amino acids long. Germline V lookup: CDR1 SGHTS, CDR2 YDEGEE. In DNA, the CDR3 is TGTGCCAGCAGAGGACAGCCAACTAACTATGGCTACACCTTC. As protein: CASRGQPTNYGYTF.

The chain joins TRBV15 to TRBJ2-7, with TRBD1 matching over 8 bases. Germline CDR1 reads LNHNV; CDR2 reads YYDKDF (reference sequence). V was pared by 5 bases and J by 0 bases, with 3 bases of the junction left unmatched. The CDR3 is made up of 14 amino acids. DNA of the CDR3: TGTGCCACCAGCCTGGGACAGGACTCCTACGAGCAGTACTTC. Its protein product is CATSLGQDSYEQYF.